The clone carrying this T cell receptor beta chain was seen a handful of times. What it recognizes is unknown. After removal of 5 bases from V and 9 bases from J, the junction contained 12 bases not matched to a gene. The CDR3 consists of 14 residues. Germline V gene data show CDR1 as DFQATT and CDR2 as SNEGSKA (reference sequence). The entry originates in a study of CD8 T cells in ankylosing spondylitis. Regarding the study as a whole: Characteristic of ankylosing spondylitis blood, it appeared, was a TCR beta motif comprising about eight highly homologous variants.

TCRdb processed the 5' RACE reads anew with MiXCR; each CDR3 protein has one entry. The table includes roughly 470,000 distinct CDR3 sequences, about 25% detected once. V gene TRBV20-1 combines with J gene TRBJ2-1, with 8 bases lining up with TRBD2. The origin of this receptor is a male donor with ankylosing spondylitis. Sequencing was performed on blood, either unsorted or a sorted T cell fraction (not recorded which). This CDR3 reads CSAEPGLGLLEQFF. The CDR3, as DNA: TGCAGTGCTGAACCGGGACTAGGCCTGCTTGAGCAGTTCTTC.